The source of this TCR beta chain is a study of T-cell memory formation after mild COVID-19. Overall study context: The study found TCR clusters largely donor specific.

General study points: Some responding clones appeared in pre-infection memory, suggesting cross-reactive memory joined. Contracting CD4+ clones were located mainly in CM and EM, and CD8+ clones in EMRA.

There are 13 residues in the CDR3. Trimming took 2 bases from V and 6 from J, leaving 8 bases between them. CDR1 and CDR2 (germline): SGHKS, YYEKEE (reference sequence). TCRdb reanalysed the 5' RACE reads using MiXCR and keeps one entry per CDR3 protein. The sample has hundreds of thousands of distinct CDR3 sequences; around a quarter are singletons. This clonotype has just a few counts. The antigen remains unidentified. The sequencing input was PBMCs or a T cell subset sorted from them (not recorded which). This chain uses TRBV5-5 with TRBJ2-2; no reliable D call. This TCR was sampled from an adult woman who had mild COVID-19 (a few samples of this study predate the infection). Cell type and time point are not known. In DNA form, the CDR3 reads TGTGCCAGCAGCTTAAGCTTCCCCGGGGAGCTGTTTTTT. Encoded protein: CASSLSFPGELFF.